These 23 T cell receptor beta chains share one sample of origin, sequenced in a study of control samples from healthy donors and cancer patients. Using immunoSEQ multiplex PCR, the repertoire was profiled, and TCRdb retains in-frame clones only, with some absent. This sample yields about 120,000 clones, of which 80% to 95% are seen a single time; 2% to 2.5% belongs to the top ten. Input material: blood. The origin of the receptors is a woman in her 50s in good health.

This CDR3 reads CAWSVGPPNSPLHF. CDR3 nucleotide sequence: TGTGCCTGGAGTGTAGGACCTCCCAATTCACCCCTCCACTTT. The chain has TRBV30 and TRBJ1-6; D unresolved. Germline CDR1 GTSNPN, CDR2 SVGIG (reference sequence). The CDR3 length is 14 residues. Trimming took 0 bases from V and 7 from J, leaving 10 bases between them.

The chain uses TRBV3-1 (or the pseudogene TRBV3-2) and TRBJ2-1, with 13 positions matching TRBD2. J gave up 9 bases and V 4 bases, and 6 bases lay outside the gene matches. Germline CDR1 is LGHDT and CDR2 is YNNKEL (reference sequence). The CDR3 runs to 15 residues. In nucleotides, the CDR3 is TGTGCCAGCAGCCGGACTAGCGGGAGAGCGGCTGAGCAGTTCTTC. Amino acids: CASSRTSGRAAEQFF.

The chain joins TRBV6-6 to TRBJ2-2; 9 bases agree with TRBD2. Per the germline V gene, CDR1 is MNHNY and CDR2 is SVGAGI (reference sequence). The ends lost 7 bases at V and 0 bases at J; junction bases unmatched: 6. This CDR3 is built from 16 residues. DNA of the CDR3: TGTGCCAGCAACCTAAGCGGGGGGACGAACACCGGGGAGCTGTTTTTT. Translation gives CASNLSGGTNTGELFF.

The chain employs TRBV14 and TRBJ1-3; the match to TRBD1 covers 8 bases. Trimming removed 5 bases from V and 0 bases from J; junction bases left unmatched: 3. CDR3 length equals 15 residues. Germline-derived CDR1 and CDR2 are SGHDN and FVKESK. CDR3 bases: TGTGCCAGCAGCGCCGACAGGGGCTCTGGAAACACCATATATTTT. It codes for CASSADRGSGNTIYF.

The chain links TRBV18 to TRBJ1-5, with TRBD1 as a possible D gene (5 bases). The CDR3 spans 14 residues. CDR1 KGHSH and CDR2 LQKENI come from the germline V gene. V lost 1 base, J lost 4 bases, and 8 bases lay in between. The CDR3 sequence: CASSPQWGNQPQHF. CDR3 nucleotide sequence: TGTGCCAGCTCACCACAATGGGGGAATCAGCCCCAGCATTTT. Using reference TRBV18 and TRBJ1-5 for the parts outside the CDR3, the full variable domain is NAGVMQNPRHLVRRRGQEARLRCSPMKGHSHVYWYRQLPEEGLKFMVYLQKENIIDESGMPKERFSAEFPKEGPSILRIQQVVRGDSAAYFCASSPQWGNQPQHFGDGTRLSIL.

V usage is TRBV28 and J usage is TRBJ1-6; D is undetermined. CDR1 is MDHEN, CDR2 SYDVKM, per germline. V gave up 7 bases and J gave up 9 bases, with 16 bases separating them. There are 14 residues in the CDR3. The CDR3 region is CASITGSRASPLHF. The CDR3 DNA reads as TGTGCCAGCATAACGGGGTCTCGGGCTTCACCCCTCCACTTT. Full variable domain (outside the CDR3, taken from reference TRBV28 and TRBJ1-6): DVKVTQSSRYLVKRTGEKVFLECVQDMDHENMFWYRQDPGLGLRLIYFSYDVKMKEKGDIPEGYSVSREKKERFSLILESASTNQTSMYLCASITGSRASPLHFGNGTRLTVT.

The chain has TRBV19 and TRBJ1-6; D ambiguous. Trimming shortened V by 5 bases and J by 10 bases, and 15 bases separated the two germline ends. Germline loops: CDR1 LNHDA, CDR2 SQIVND (reference sequence). The CDR3 runs 14 residues. CDR3 residues: CASSEMGRSSPLHF. The CDR3 DNA reads TGTGCCAGTAGTGAGATGGGCCGATCATCACCCCTCCACTTT.

The CDR3 is CASFRDGYGYTF. The CDR3 DNA follows: TGTGCCAGCTTCCGGGACGGATATGGCTACACCTTC. This sequence joins TRBV18 and TRBJ1-2; TRBD1 might be the D (5 bases). V lost 7 bases and J lost 5, with 11 bases in between. From germline, CDR1 is KGHSH and CDR2 LQKENI. The CDR3 loop spans 12 amino acids.

This chain connects TRBV12-2 to TRBJ1-5; TRBD1, as called in the table, went unchecked against the DNA. TRBV12-2 is given as a pseudogene. This CDR3 has 14 residues. CDR3 loop: CASRRQGSNQPQHF. The CDR3 DNA reads as TGTGCAAGTCGCCGGCAGGGGAGCAATCAGCCCCAGCATTTT.

V usage is TRBV20-1 and J usage is TRBJ1-2; D unresolved. This CDR3 is 12 amino acids long. V was trimmed by 3 bases and J by 2 bases, leaving 7 bases between them. The germline V gene encodes CDR1 DFQATT and CDR2 SNEGSKA (reference sequence). The CDR3 loop is CSASLRNYGYTF. CDR3 sequence (DNA): TGCAGTGCTAGTTTACGGAACTATGGCTACACCTTC.

This chain connects TRBV28 to TRBJ2-1; 11 bases align to TRBD2. The CDR3 length is 16 residues. The germline V gene encodes CDR1 MDHEN and CDR2 SYDVKM. V dropped 7 bases and J dropped 3; count of bases not matched to a gene: 8. The CDR3 loop reads CASTNPGLAVYNEQFF. The CDR3 DNA is TGTGCCAGCACCAACCCGGGACTAGCGGTCTACAATGAGCAGTTCTTC. Supplemented by reference TRBV28 and TRBJ2-1, the full variable domain reads DVKVTQSSRYLVKRTGEKVFLECVQDMDHENMFWYRQDPGLGLRLIYFSYDVKMKEKGDIPEGYSVSREKKERFSLILESASTNQTSMYLCASTNPGLAVYNEQFFGPGTRLTVL.

The chain has TRBV4-1 and TRBJ2-2, with TRBD1 matching 7 bases. The CDR3 has 15 residues. V gave up 3 bases and J gave up 7 bases; unmatched junction bases: 8. Germline lookup yields CDR1 MGHRA and CDR2 YSYEKL. Written as DNA, the CDR3 is TGCGCCAGCAGCCAGGGAGACAGGGACAGCGGGGAGCTGTTTTTT. Protein sequence: CASSQGDRDSGELFF.

This clone was seen only once. The chain couples TRBV5-1 to TRBJ2-1; TRBD2 matches at 11 bases. Germline-derived CDR1 and CDR2 are SGHRS and YFSETQ. The CDR3 totals 16 residues. J was trimmed by 2 bases and V by 3 bases; bases with no gene match: 4. CDR3 DNA sequence: TGCGCCAGCAGCTGGTTGGGACTAGCGGCCTACAATGAGCAGTTCTTC. This codes for CASSWLGLAAYNEQFF.

This chain links TRBV6-6 with TRBJ1-5; D is unresolved. The V and J ends lost 5 bases and 1 base respectively, with 9 bases between them. There are 14 residues in the CDR3. Germline loops: CDR1 MNHNY, CDR2 SVGAGI (reference sequence). The CDR3 coding sequence is TGTGCCAGCAGTACCCAGGAGAGCAATCAGCCCCAGCATTTT. It translates to CASSTQESNQPQHF.

The gene calls are TRBV4-1 and TRBJ2-1; weak D call: TRBD2 (5 bases). V lost 4 bases, J lost 7 bases, and 20 bases lay in between. The CDR3 consists of 16 residues. CDR1 is MGHRA and CDR2 is YSYEKL in the germline V gene. The CDR3 spells CASSPKLGVNLNEQFF. For the CDR3, the DNA is TGCGCCAGCAGCCCCAAACTAGGTGTTAACCTTAATGAGCAGTTCTTC.

The rearrangement joins TRBV5-1 to TRBJ1-1; D possibly corresponds to TRBD1 (6 bases). The CDR3 is made up of 12 amino acids. Germline lookup yields CDR1 SGHRS and CDR2 YFSETQ. Deletions cut 4 bases from V and 5 bases from J, with 9 bases between. The CDR3 is CASSPTGTEAFF. The CDR3 DNA is TGCGCCAGCAGCCCTACAGGGACTGAAGCTTTCTTT.

The rearrangement uses TRBV4-1 and TRBJ1-3; D call uncertain. The CDR3 contains 16 residues. The germline V and J ends were trimmed by 0 bases and 3 bases, with 12 bases remaining between them. CDR1 is MGHRA, CDR2 YSYEKL, per germline. The CDR3 spells CASSQEDWVGGNTIYF. As DNA, the CDR3 is TGCGCCAGCAGCCAAGAAGATTGGGTAGGTGGAAACACCATATATTTT.

In its sample, this clone was seen once. The J gene is TRBJ1-1, the V gene TRBV19, with D tentatively TRBD1 (5 bases). The V gene's germline CDR1 is LNHDA and CDR2 SQIVND (reference sequence). Trimming stripped 4 bases from V and 8 bases from J, with 20 bases between. CDR3 length equals 15 residues. The CDR3 is CASSTHRAGTLEAFF. Written as DNA, the CDR3 is TGTGCCAGTAGTACCCACCGGGCCGGGACCCTGGAAGCTTTCTTT.

The genes are TRBV27 and TRBJ1-6; D not resolved. CDR1 is MNHEY, CDR2 SMNVEV, per germline (reference sequence). CDR3 length: 14 amino acids. Trimming removed 8 bases at V and 9 bases at J, with 17 bases between. The CDR3 is CASGNGREGSPLHF. The CDR3 DNA reads as TGTGCCAGCGGTAACGGGCGGGAGGGTTCACCCCTCCACTTT.

This clone was counted a single time. This CDR3 is also generated by other DNA sequences in the sample. The chain is built from TRBV5-1 and TRBJ2-1; D is undetermined. The ends were cut back, 0 bases at V and 5 bases at J, with 0 bases in the middle. Germline values: CDR1 SGHRS, CDR2 YFSETQ. The CDR3 spans 11 residues. The CDR3 reads CASSLDNEQFF. CDR3 sequence (DNA): TGCGCCAGCAGCTTGGACAATGAGCAGTTCTTC.

The V gene is TRBV2, the J gene TRBJ1-4; D is unclear. The CDR3 contains 13 residues. Trimming took off 8 bases at V and 1 base at J, with 8 bases between the two ends. In germline, CDR1 is SNHLY, CDR2 FYNNEI. CDR3 in DNA: TGTGCCAGCTCGGGCCTAACTAATGAAAAACTGTTTTTT. Protein: CASSGLTNEKLFF.

The chain has TRBV3-1 (or the pseudogene TRBV3-2) and TRBJ2-5; 10 bases match TRBD2. CDR3 length: 16 amino acids. Germline trimming cut 4 bases from V and 5 bases from J; bases unmatched to any gene: 10. The germline V gene encodes CDR1 LGHDT and CDR2 YNNKEL (reference sequence). The CDR3 region has the DNA TGTGCCAGCAGCCTAAGCGGGGGGGCCCGCAGGGAGACCCAGTACTTC. The encoded protein is CASSLSGGARRETQYF.

The rearrangement uses TRBV30 and TRBJ1-4; 11 bases match TRBD1. J lost 1 base, V lost 3 bases, and 10 bases had no gene match. The germline gives CDR1 GTSNPN, CDR2 SVGIG (reference sequence). This CDR3 region has 18 residues. Here the CDR3 reads CAWRAPDRGLQTNEKLFF. The CDR3 DNA reads as TGTGCCTGGAGGGCCCCGGACAGGGGGCTTCAAACTAATGAAAAACTGTTTTTT.